The T cell receptor beta chain described here comes from a study of CD8 T cells in Susac syndrome. The CDR3 has 18 amino acids. V was shortened by 2 bases and J by 0 bases, with 17 bases between the two germline ends. Germline CDR1 is SEHNR and CDR2 is FQNEAQ (reference sequence). An input of about 0.45 to 1 ug of RNA was subjected to reverse transcription using random hexamers. TCRdb reanalysed the immunoSEQ multiplex PCR reads using MiXCR and keeps one entry per CDR3 protein. The data contain 70,000 to 75,000 distinct CDR3 sequences, 90% to 95% of them seen just once; the ten biggest clones take up around 0.15%.

This sequence was found in a human donor with Susac syndrome. The rearrangement uses TRBV7-9 and TRBJ1-3, with D possibly TRBD1 on 5 matching bases. Sequenced input: CD4+ T cells from PBMCs. Written as DNA, the CDR3 is TGTGCCAGCAGCTTATCACTAACAGGTCGTATCTCTGGAAACACCATATATTTT. It specifies CASSLSLTGRISGNTIYF.